These T cell receptor beta chains were read from a single sample in a study of T cells in Graves' hyperthyroidism and ophthalmopathy. One entry per CDR3 protein, called by TCRdb with MiXCR from the multiplex PCR reads. The sample contains hundreds of thousands of distinct CDR3 sequences, nearly 45% of which appear only once. What was sequenced was peripheral blood or thyroid tissue (not recorded which). Receptors were obtained from an adult man with Graves' disease, either hyperthyroidism or ophthalmopathy (not recorded which). The CDR3 runs from the conserved cysteine through the conserved F or W. Fields, in order: J gene, D gene, clone size, V gene, CDR3 protein, CDR3 DNA. The D gene is left open where the match is weak. Some rows have no size entry. The others give once, few or many, or a class for an expanded clone.

j_call: TRBJ1-5
d_call: -
clone_size: -
v_call: TRBV7-2
cdr3_aa: CASSQLVYNQPQHF
cdr3_nt: TGCGCCAGCAGCCAGTTGGTGTACAATCAGCCCCAGCATTTT

j_call: TRBJ2-5
d_call: TRBD2
clone_size: -
v_call: TRBV25-1
cdr3_aa: CASSAGLAGVETQYF
cdr3_nt: TGTGCCAGCAGCGCGGGACTAGCGGGCGTGGAGACCCAGTACTTC

j_call: TRBJ2-5
d_call: -
clone_size: many
v_call: TRBV7-9
cdr3_aa: CASSLVDETQYF
cdr3_nt: TGTGCCAGCAGCTTAGTCGATGAGACCCAGTACTTC

j_call: TRBJ2-7
d_call: -
clone_size: -
v_call: TRBV10-1
cdr3_aa: CASSERRPHYEQYF
cdr3_nt: TGCGCCAGCAGTGAGAGGCGACCCCACTACGAGCAGTACTTC

j_call: TRBJ1-4
d_call: -
clone_size: many
v_call: TRBV7-8
cdr3_aa: CASSLGLISNEKLFF
cdr3_nt: TGTGCCAGCAGCTTAGGTCTGATCTCGAATGAAAAACTGTTTTTT

j_call: TRBJ1-2
d_call: -
clone_size: -
v_call: TRBV6-6
cdr3_aa: CASSYSGRVTGNTF
cdr3_nt: TGTGCCAGCAGTTACTCTGGGCGTGTCACTGGAAACACCTTC

j_call: TRBJ1-1
d_call: -
clone_size: many
v_call: TRBV12-3/TRBV12-4
cdr3_aa: CASRLAQGHTEAFF
cdr3_nt: TGTGCCAGCAGACTCGCCCAGGGTCACACTGAAGCTTTCTTT

j_call: TRBJ1-2
d_call: TRBD1
clone_size: -
v_call: TRBV2
cdr3_aa: CASSEPTGTRGYTF
cdr3_nt: TGTGCCAGCAGTGAGCCGACAGGGACGAGAGGCTACACCTTC

j_call: TRBJ2-7
d_call: TRBD2
clone_size: -
v_call: TRBV20-1
cdr3_aa: CSASQREPPYEQYF
cdr3_nt: TGCAGTGCTAGCCAGCGGGAGCCACCCTACGAGCAGTACTTC

j_call: TRBJ1-2
d_call: -
clone_size: many
v_call: TRBV2
cdr3_aa: CASSRAGTYGYTF
cdr3_nt: TGTGCCAGCAGCAGGGCCGGCACCTATGGCTACACCTTC

j_call: TRBJ1-2
d_call: TRBD1
clone_size: many
v_call: TRBV29-1
cdr3_aa: CSVPGGAGGYTF
cdr3_nt: TGCAGCGTACCAGGGGGCGCAGGTGGCTACACCTTC